This TCR beta chain was found in a study of OX40 agonist ivuxolimab in advanced cancers. Study-level background: The dose-escalation cohort was approximately 85% male, with a mean age of around 54 years, ranging about 23 to 90. Points from the study as a whole: Antigen specificity was not determined for the expanded peripheral T cells.

CDR3 length: 16 amino acids. Trimming took 4 bases from V and 1 from J, leaving 15 bases between them. Germline values: CDR1 SGHTS, CDR2 YDEGEE. Points on this clone: Its specificity is not known.

Sequencing used immunoSEQ multiplex PCR; TCRdb keeps in-frame clones, though not all of them. The sample has 77,000 or so clones; approximately 93% are singletons. This TCR was recovered from an adult with an advanced solid tumor such as melanoma, head and neck, liver or kidney cancer. V and J are TRBV5-8 and TRBJ1-5; D is possibly TRBD1 (5 bases). The specimen was CD4+ or CD8+ T cells sorted from blood, collected in a trial of the OX40 agonist ivuxolimab. The CDR3 DNA reads TGTGCCAGCAGCACCACCAGGGCACAAAGCAATCAGCCCCAGCATTTT. Protein: CASSTTRAQSNQPQHF.